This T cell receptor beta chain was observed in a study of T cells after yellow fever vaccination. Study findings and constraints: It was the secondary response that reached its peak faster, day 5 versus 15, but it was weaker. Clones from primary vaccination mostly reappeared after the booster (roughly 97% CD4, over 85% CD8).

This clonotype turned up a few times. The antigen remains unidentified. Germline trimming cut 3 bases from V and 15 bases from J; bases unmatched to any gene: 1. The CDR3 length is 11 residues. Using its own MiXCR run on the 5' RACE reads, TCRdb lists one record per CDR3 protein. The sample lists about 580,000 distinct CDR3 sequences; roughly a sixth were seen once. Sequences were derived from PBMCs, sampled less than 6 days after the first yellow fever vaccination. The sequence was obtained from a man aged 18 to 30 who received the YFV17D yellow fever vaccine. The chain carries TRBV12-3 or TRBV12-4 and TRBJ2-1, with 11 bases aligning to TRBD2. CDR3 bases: TGTGCCAGCAGTTTCGGGACTAGCGGGTTCTTC. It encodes CASSFGTSGFF.